The clone carrying this TCR beta chain was recorded only once. Its matching antigen is unknown. Per germline, CDR1 SGHNT and CDR2 YYREEE (reference sequence). The CDR3 is 13 amino acids. Trimming shortened V by 5 bases and J by 9 bases, and 17 bases separated the two germline ends. This table comes from immunoSEQ multiplex PCR, and its TCRdb copy is limited to in-frame clones, with some not included. The sample has 40,000 to 45,000 clones, over 65% seen once. This sample is drawn from a study of vaccination effects on CD4 cells after COVID-19. A roughly ten-day culture period preceded the isolation of CD4+ T cells. By PCR, the person was confirmed to have had SARS-CoV-2 infection between March and December 2020. Two-dose BNT162b2 or mRNA-1273 vaccination was given to participants.

The specimen comprised CD4+ T cells from PBMCs cultured without peptide, sampled after COVID-19 vaccination. This TCR derives from a human donor who had a prior SARS-CoV-2 infection. The chain uses TRBV5-4 and TRBJ2-5, with D perhaps TRBD1 (5 bases). The CDR3: CASSETQGRAQYF. The CDR3 DNA follows: TGTGCCAGCAGTGAAACCCAGGGTAGAGCCCAGTACTTC.